A single T cell receptor beta chain is shown here with its context. The sample is drawn from a study of T cells after yellow fever vaccination. The ends lost 2 bases at V and 5 bases at J; junction bases unmatched: 3. Looked up from germline, CDR1 is SQVTM and CDR2 is ANQGSEA. The CDR3 extends over 14 amino acids. Each CDR3 protein gets one entry after TCRdb re-called the 5' RACE reads with MiXCR. The sample shows 95,000 to 100,000 distinct CDR3 sequences, around 5.5% of them seen only once. The chain recombines TRBV29-1 with TRBJ2-1; 10 bases align to TRBD2. The sample in question was CD8+ T cells sorted from PBMCs, obtained 10 days after the yellow fever booster vaccination. The source of this sequence is a man aged 18 to 30 who received the YFV17D yellow fever vaccine. The CDR3 sequence is CSVESGLADNEQFF. The DNA of the CDR3 is TGCAGCGTTGAATCAGGACTAGCGGACAATGAGCAGTTCTTC.